A selection of T cell receptor beta chains follows, all from one sample in a study of blood T cell repertoires in COVID-19. Repertoires were generated with immunoSEQ multiplex PCR, while TCRdb's copy carries only in-frame clones and drops some. This sample carries around 180,000 clones, roughly 84% of them seen once, and the ten largest clones take over 9.5%. The sample comprised peripheral blood. The receptors stem from a woman older than 75 with active or convalescent COVID-19. Both conserved end residues are part of each CDR3. Each record gives: clone size, D gene, V gene, J gene, CDR3 protein, CDR3 DNA. A D gene is named only where the DNA matches it firmly. Clone size is not always given. Where it is, it says once, few, many or a class for expanded clones.

>many|NA|TRBV11-2|TRBJ1-1
CASSSPGGLNTEAFF
TGTGCCAGCAGCTCGCCCGGAGGATTGAACACTGAAGCTTTCTTT
>NA|NA|TRBV30|TRBJ1-3
CAWSPKYTIYF
TGTGCCTGGAGCCCAAAATACACCATATATTTT
>NA|NA|TRBV6-5|TRBJ2-2
CASRPGALSGELFF
TGTGCCAGCAGACCGGGAGCTTTATCCGGGGAGCTGTTTTTT
>NA|TRBD1|TRBV5-4|TRBJ1-1
CASSLGGGETEAFF
TGTGCCAGCAGCTTAGGGGGCGGGGAGACTGAAGCTTTCTTT
>NA|NA|TRBV19|TRBJ1-2
CASSADSFTGGYTF
TGTGCCAGCTCGGCGGACAGTTTCACAGGAGGCTACACCTTC
>NA|NA|TRBV5-1|TRBJ1-4
CASSLQGSNEKLFF
TGCGCCAGCAGCTTACAGGGAAGTAATGAAAAACTGTTTTTT
>NA|NA|TRBV2|TRBJ2-2
CASSVQNTGELFF
TGTGCCAGCAGTGTTCAGAACACCGGGGAGCTGTTTTTT
>few|NA|TRBV30|TRBJ2-2
CAWSLGGPTGELFF
TGTGCCTGGAGTCTAGGAGGGCCCACCGGGGAGCTGTTTTTT
>NA|NA|TRBV7-3|TRBJ2-7
CASSLNGGYEQYF
TGTGCCAGCAGCCTCAACGGAGGTTACGAGCAGTACTTC
>NA|NA|TRBV24-1|TRBJ2-5
CATSDPTAGKQETQYF
TGTGCCACCAGTGATCCGACGGCGGGCAAACAAGAGACCCAGTACTTC
>NA|NA|TRBV7-3|TRBJ2-1
CASSLKPLAISSYNEQFF
TGTGCCAGCAGCCTCAAGCCGCTAGCGATCAGCTCCTACAATGAGCAGTTCTTC
>NA|NA|TRBV20-1|TRBJ1-4
CSASTRSGNEKLFF
TGCAGTGCTAGTACGCGGTCGGGTAATGAAAAACTGTTTTTT
>NA|NA|TRBV6-6|TRBJ1-2
CASSYSWATNYGYTF
TGTGCCAGCAGTTACTCCTGGGCTACTAACTATGGCTACACCTTC
>NA|TRBD1|TRBV6-5|TRBJ1-2
CASRDRAGYTF
TGTGCCAGCCGGGACAGAGCTGGCTACACCTTC
>few|NA|TRBV28|TRBJ1-4
CASRGSGLVEEKLFF
TGTGCCAGCAGGGGATCAGGGTTGGTTGAGGAAAAACTGTTTTTT
>few|NA|TRBV6-5|TRBJ2-3
CASSYRGANTDTQYF
TGTGCCAGCAGTTACCGCGGGGCGAACACAGATACGCAGTATTTT